This T cell receptor (beta chain) was captured by sequencing in a study of T cell repertoires in cytomegalovirus infection. At the level of the study: Indicated by public TCR beta signatures were CMV infection and matching HLA type.

The germline CDR1 and CDR2 sequences are SGHDT and YYEEEE. V shed 2 bases and J shed 9 bases, with 6 bases lying between them. The CDR3 covers 11 residues. TCRdb re-called the reads through MiXCR, storing one row per CDR3 protein. The table includes hundreds of thousands of distinct CDR3 sequences, around a third detected once. Comment on this clonotype: Its antigen is not known.

This rearrangement joins TRBV5-6 to TRBJ2-1; D not certain. This material consisted of cultured PBMCs, taken from culture after CMV antigen stimulation. The clonotype originates from a human donor in good health (CMV status not recorded). Some clones in this sample may be carry-over from other donors' samples. The CDR3 DNA follows: TGTGCCAGCAGCTTTATCCGTGAGCAGTTCTTC. Amino acid sequence: CASSFIREQFF.